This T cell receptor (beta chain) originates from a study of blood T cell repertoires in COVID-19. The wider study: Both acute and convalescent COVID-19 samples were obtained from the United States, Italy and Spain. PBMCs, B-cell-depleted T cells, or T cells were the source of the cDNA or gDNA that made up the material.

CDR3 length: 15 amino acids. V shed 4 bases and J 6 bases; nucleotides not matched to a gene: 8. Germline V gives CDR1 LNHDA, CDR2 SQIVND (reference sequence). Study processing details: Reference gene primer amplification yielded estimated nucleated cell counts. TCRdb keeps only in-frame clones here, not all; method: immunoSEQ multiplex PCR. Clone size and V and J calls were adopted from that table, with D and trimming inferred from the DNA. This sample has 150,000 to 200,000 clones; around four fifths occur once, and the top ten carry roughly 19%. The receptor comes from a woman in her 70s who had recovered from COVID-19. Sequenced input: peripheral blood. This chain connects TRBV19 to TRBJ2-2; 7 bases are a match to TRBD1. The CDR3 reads CASSTRQGTAGELFF. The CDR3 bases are TGTGCCAGTAGTACCCGACAGGGTACAGCCGGGGAGCTGTTTTTT.